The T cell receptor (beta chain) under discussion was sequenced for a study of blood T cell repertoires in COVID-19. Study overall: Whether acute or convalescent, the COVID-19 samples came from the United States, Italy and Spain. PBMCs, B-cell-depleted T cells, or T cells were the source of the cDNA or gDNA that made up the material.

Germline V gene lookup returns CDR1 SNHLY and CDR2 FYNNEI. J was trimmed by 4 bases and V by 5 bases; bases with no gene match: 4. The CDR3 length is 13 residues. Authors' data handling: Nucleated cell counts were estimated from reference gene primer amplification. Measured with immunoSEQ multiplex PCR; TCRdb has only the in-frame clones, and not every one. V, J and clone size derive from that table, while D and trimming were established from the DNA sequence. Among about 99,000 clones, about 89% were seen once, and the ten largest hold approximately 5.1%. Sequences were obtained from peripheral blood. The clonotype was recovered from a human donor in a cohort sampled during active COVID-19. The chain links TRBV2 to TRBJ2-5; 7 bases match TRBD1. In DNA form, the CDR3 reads TGTGCCAGCAGTCCAAACAGGGGAGAGACCCAGTACTTC. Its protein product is CASSPNRGETQYF.